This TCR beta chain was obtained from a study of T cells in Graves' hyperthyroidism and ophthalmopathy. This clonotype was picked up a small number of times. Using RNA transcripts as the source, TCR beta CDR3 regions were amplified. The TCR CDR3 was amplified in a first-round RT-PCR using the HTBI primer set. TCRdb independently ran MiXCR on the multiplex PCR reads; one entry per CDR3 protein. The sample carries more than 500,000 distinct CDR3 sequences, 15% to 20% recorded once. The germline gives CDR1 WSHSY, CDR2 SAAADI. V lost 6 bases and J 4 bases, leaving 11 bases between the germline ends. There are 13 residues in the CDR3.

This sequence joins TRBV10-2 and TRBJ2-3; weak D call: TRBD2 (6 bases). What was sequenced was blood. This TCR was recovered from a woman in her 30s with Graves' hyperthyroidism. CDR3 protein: CASRVAVPDTQYF. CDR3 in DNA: TGCGCCAGCAGGGTAGCGGTCCCAGATACGCAGTATTTT.